The 8 T cell receptor beta chains below were found in one sample sequenced in a study of T cell changes during pregnancy in multiple sclerosis. Generated by immunoSEQ multiplex PCR, the TCRdb table keeps only in-frame clones and is missing some. The profile shows more than 35,000 clones, about 90% of them singletons. Sequenced here: CD4+ T cells from peripheral blood mononuclear cells, sampled in the third trimester of pregnancy. All receptors come from a female donor in good health, enrolled as a control in a pregnancy study.

The V gene is TRBV5-6, the J gene TRBJ1-4; TRBD1 aligns across 9 bases. Germline V gene sequence: CDR1 SGHDT, CDR2 YYEEEE. The V segment lost 0 bases and the J segment 3 bases; nucleotides outside the gene matches: 3. This CDR3 has 16 residues. CDR3 region: CASSLEGQGSNEKLFF. The CDR3 DNA sequence: TGTGCCAGCAGCTTGGAGGGACAGGGATCTAATGAAAAACTGTTTTTT.

V usage is TRBV6-6 and J usage is TRBJ1-5, with D possibly TRBD1 on 6 matching bases. V lost 5 bases and J 7 bases, leaving 15 bases between the germline ends. Germline V CDR1 and CDR2: MNHNY, SVGAGI (reference sequence). The length of the CDR3 is 14 residues. This chain's CDR3 is CASSPRQGGQPQHF. The CDR3, as DNA: TGTGCCAGCAGTCCCCGACAAGGGGGACAGCCCCAGCATTTT.

The V gene is TRBV4-1, the J gene TRBJ2-1, with 10 bases aligning to TRBD2. Trimming at V came to 2 bases and at J to 6 bases, leaving 4 bases not matched to a gene. CDR1 is MGHRA, CDR2 YSYEKL, per germline. The CDR3 is made up of 15 amino acids. The CDR3 bases are TGCGCCAGCAGCCAAACTAGCGGGGTGTTCAATGAGCAGTTCTTC. Encoded protein: CASSQTSGVFNEQFF.

The chain combines TRBV7-9 with TRBJ2-7, with 8 bases aligning to TRBD2. There are 16 residues in the CDR3. J gave up 1 base and V 5 bases, and 10 bases lay outside the gene matches. The germline V gene has CDR1 SEHNR and CDR2 FQNEAQ (reference sequence). DNA of the CDR3: TGTGCCAGCAGCGGTCTCGGGGGGGGTTTTTCCTACGAGCAGTACTTC. Residues: CASSGLGGGFSYEQYF.

The chain links TRBV27 to TRBJ2-5; unclear D gene. Germline CDR1 reads MNHEY; CDR2 reads SMNVEV (reference sequence). V was clipped by 0 bases and J by 7 bases, with 12 bases between them. This CDR3 has 14 amino acids. The CDR3 DNA follows: TGTGCCAGCAGTTTATCGATCCGATCGGGGACCCAGTACTTC. Amino acids: CASSLSIRSGTQYF.

The CDR3 DNA reads as TGTGCCAGCAGCTTGGGACAGTGGACCGATGAGCAGTTCTTC. It is translated as CASSLGQWTDEQFF. The chain combines TRBV7-8 with TRBJ2-1; TRBD1 matches at 7 bases. V lost 3 bases, J lost 8 bases, and 7 bases stayed unmatched. The CDR3 contains 14 residues. Germline CDR1 SGHVS, CDR2 FQNEAQ. The full variable domain, in which reference TRBV7-8 and TRBJ2-1 provide the parts outside the CDR3, is GAGVSQSPRYKVAKRGQDVALRCDPISGHVSLFWYQQALGQGPEFLTYFQNEAQLDKSGLPSDRFFAERPEGSVSTLKIQRTQQEDSAVYLCASSLGQWTDEQFFGPGTRLTVL.

This chain uses TRBV18 with TRBJ1-2; unclear D gene. The CDR3 loop spans 12 amino acids. V was clipped by 4 bases and J by 3 bases, with 6 bases between them. In germline, CDR1 is KGHSH, CDR2 LQKENI. The CDR3 loop reads CASSRRDYGYTF. CDR3 coding DNA: TGTGCCAGCTCACGACGGGACTATGGCTACACCTTC.

This chain connects TRBV4-1 to TRBJ1-2; 7 bases match TRBD1. Trimming at V came to 2 bases and at J to 1 base, leaving 7 bases not matched to a gene. Germline assignment: CDR1 MGHRA and CDR2 YSYEKL. The CDR3 spans 16 residues. Here the CDR3 DNA reads TGCGCCAGCAGCCAAACCGGGACAGCAGATAACTATGGCTACACCTTC. It is translated as CASSQTGTADNYGYTF.